Listed below are T cell receptor beta chains from one sample, sequenced in a study of regulatory T cells in long-lasting Graves disease. TCRdb fed the multiplex PCR reads into MiXCR, producing one record per CDR3 protein. Counted here are under 300,000 distinct CDR3 sequences, approximately 18% occurring once; the ten biggest clones make up approximately 15%. These sequences were also reported in another study, on T cells in Graves' hyperthyroidism and ophthalmopathy.

Source: peripheral blood mononuclear cells (PBMCs), taken at new diagnosis, from a patient treated with antithyroid drugs. The receptors were gathered from a woman aged 30 to 39 with Graves disease. The CDR3 runs from the conserved cysteine through the conserved F or W. The D gene is left open where the match is weak. Size is stated for part of the rows, as once, few or many counts, or as a class when the clone is expanded.

CASSSGVYMETQYF TGTGCCAGCAGCTCAGGGGTATACATGGAGACCCAGTACTTC 14 many TRBV7-9 NA TRBJ2-5
CASSVSGSPSLYGYTF TGTGCCAGCAGCGTATCAGGGAGCCCCTCATTATATGGCTACACCTTC 16 many TRBV9 NA TRBJ1-2
CATSDTPGGTDTQYF TGTGCCACCAGTGATACCCCGGGGGGCACAGATACGCAGTATTTT 15 few TRBV24-1 NA TRBJ2-3
CASSLGRVGGVETQYF TGTGCCAGCAGCTTAGGACGTGTAGGCGGGGTCGAGACCCAGTACTTC 16 many TRBV7-2 NA TRBJ2-5
CSARGDWQGEQFF TGCAGTGCTAGAGGGGACTGGCAGGGCGAGCAGTTCTTC 13 many TRBV20-1 NA TRBJ2-1
CASSMTGDSGNTIYF TGTGCCAGTAGTATGACAGGGGACTCTGGAAACACCATATATTTT 15 NA TRBV19 TRBD1 TRBJ1-3
CASTLQLGGGYTF TGCGCCAGCACCCTACAGCTCGGGGGTGGCTACACCTTC 13 many TRBV5-1 NA TRBJ1-2
CSAAGTGFWETQYF TGCAGTGCTGCGGGGACAGGGTTTTGGGAGACCCAGTACTTC 14 many TRBV20-1 TRBD1 TRBJ2-5
CATRNWTGTLF TGTGCCACCAGGAACTGGACAGGGACTCTATTT 11 many TRBV24-1 TRBD1 TRBJ1-3
CASSLRASNTGELFF TGCGCCAGCAGCCTCCGGGCCTCGAACACCGGGGAGCTGTTTTTT 15 many TRBV5-1 NA TRBJ2-2
CASSPGVGVIYTEAFF TGTGCCAGCAGCCCGGGCGTCGGGGTTATCTACACTGAAGCTTTCTTT 16 many TRBV7-2 NA TRBJ1-1
CASSGEFYGYTF TGTGCCAGCTCTGGAGAATTCTATGGCTACACCTTC 12 many TRBV18 NA TRBJ1-2
CASRKSGLARYNEQFF TGTGCCAGCAGGAAATCGGGACTAGCGCGTTACAATGAGCAGTTCTTC 16 NA TRBV2 TRBD2 TRBJ2-1
CSAREGGALHSNQPQHF TGCAGTGCTAGAGAGGGGGGGGCTCTCCATAGCAATCAGCCCCAGCATTTT 17 NA TRBV20-1 NA TRBJ1-5
CASSSDESSYNEQFF TGTGCCAGCAGTTCGGACGAAAGCTCCTACAATGAGCAGTTCTTC 15 NA TRBV12-3/TRBV12-4 NA TRBJ2-1
CASTRDRATTEAFF TGTGCCAGCACTCGGGACAGGGCAACCACTGAAGCTTTCTTT 14 NA TRBV6-2/TRBV6-3 TRBD1 TRBJ1-1
CASSATTGNTIYF TGTGCCAGCAGTGCTACTACTGGAAACACCATATATTTT 13 many TRBV6-1 NA TRBJ1-3
CSAQATDQNQETQYF TGCAGTGCCCAAGCTACGGACCAGAACCAAGAGACCCAGTACTTC 15 NA TRBV20-1 NA TRBJ2-5
CASRSQGGGGYTF TGTGCCAGCAGGTCCCAAGGGGGCGGTGGCTACACCTTC 13 NA TRBV27 TRBD1 TRBJ1-2
CASSVHTANDEQFF TGTGCCAGCAGCGTACACACTGCAAATGATGAGCAGTTCTTC 14 many TRBV9 NA TRBJ2-1
CASSFWKTSTDTQYF TGTGCCAGCAGTTTTTGGAAAACTAGCACAGATACGCAGTATTTT 15 NA TRBV12-3/TRBV12-4 NA TRBJ2-3
CASSQDFGDGAEAFF TGTGCCAGCAGCCAAGATTTCGGCGACGGCGCTGAAGCTTTCTTT 15 many TRBV3-1 NA TRBJ1-1
CASPNGTAGYEQYF TGTGCCAGCCCGAACGGGACAGCTGGCTACGAGCAGTACTTC 14 NA TRBV6-1 TRBD1 TRBJ2-7
CASIKSGTGYGYTF TGTGCCAGTATTAAGTCTGGGACAGGCTATGGCTACACCTTC 14 many TRBV19 TRBD1 TRBJ1-2
CASSDRVVLMRTEAFF TGTGCCAGCAGTGACAGGGTTGTTTTGATGAGGACTGAAGCTTTCTTT 16 many TRBV2 NA TRBJ1-1
CSVVNDRRSYNEQFF TGCAGCGTAGTGAATGATCGGAGATCCTACAATGAGCAGTTCTTC 15 many TRBV29-1 NA TRBJ2-1
CASRQNRDIRGTQYF TGTGCCAGCAGGCAAAACCGGGACATCCGAGGGACCCAGTACTTC 15 many TRBV3-1 NA TRBJ2-5
CASSPQTSGAGDTQYF TGTGCCAGCTCACCCCAGACTAGCGGGGCGGGAGATACGCAGTATTTT 16 many TRBV18 TRBD2 TRBJ2-3
CASSRQGRETQFF TGTGCCAGCTCACGGCAGGGGAGGGAGACCCAGTTCTTC 13 NA TRBV18 NA TRBJ2-1
CASTLTGQAYNTQYF TGTGCCAGCACTCTCACGGGACAGGCTTATAATACGCAGTATTTT 15 many TRBV6-2/TRBV6-3 TRBD1 TRBJ2-3
CASSQDGKQYF TGTGCCAGCAGCCAAGATGGCAAGCAGTACTTC 11 many TRBV4-2 NA TRBJ2-7
CASSQASLLAGSTGELFF TGTGCCAGCAGCCAAGCAAGTCTGCTAGCGGGGAGCACCGGGGAGCTGTTTTTT 18 many TRBV3-1 TRBD2 TRBJ2-2
CASSLKGAITGELFF TGTGCCAGCAGTTTAAAGGGGGCTATAACCGGGGAGCTGTTTTTT 15 many TRBV12-3/TRBV12-4 TRBD1 TRBJ2-2
CASSPRPGTPIPFGYTF TGTGCCAGCAGCCCGAGGCCCGGGACCCCGATTCCGTTCGGCTACACCTTC 17 once TRBV12-3/TRBV12-4 NA TRBJ1-2
CASGLVRGRANTGELFF TGTGCTAGTGGTTTGGTACGGGGCAGGGCGAACACCGGGGAGCTGTTTTTT 17 many TRBV12-5 NA TRBJ2-2
CASSSTFGDSYEQYF TGTGCCAGCAGCTCAACGTTCGGGGACTCCTACGAGCAGTACTTC 15 many TRBV7-9 NA TRBJ2-7
CASSMALERGGTDTQYF TGTGCCAGTAGTATGGCCTTAGAAAGGGGGGGCACAGATACGCAGTATTTT 17 NA TRBV19 NA TRBJ2-3